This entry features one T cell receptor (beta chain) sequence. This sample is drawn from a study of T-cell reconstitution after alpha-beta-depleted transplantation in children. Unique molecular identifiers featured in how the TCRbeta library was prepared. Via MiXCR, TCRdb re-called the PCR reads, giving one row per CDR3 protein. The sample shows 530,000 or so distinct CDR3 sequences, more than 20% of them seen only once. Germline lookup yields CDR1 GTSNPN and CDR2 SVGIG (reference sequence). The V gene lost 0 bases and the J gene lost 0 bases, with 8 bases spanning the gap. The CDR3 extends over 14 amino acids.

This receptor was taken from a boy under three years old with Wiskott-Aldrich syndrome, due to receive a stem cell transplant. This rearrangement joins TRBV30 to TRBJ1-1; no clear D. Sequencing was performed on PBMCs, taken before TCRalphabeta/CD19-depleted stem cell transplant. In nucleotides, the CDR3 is TGTGCCTGGAGTGTACGGCGGATGAACACTGAAGCTTTCTTT. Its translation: CAWSVRRMNTEAFF.